The clone carrying this TCR beta chain was recorded at least ten times. The antigen remains undetermined. The sample is drawn from a study of regulatory T cells in long-lasting Graves disease. The study, taken as a whole, reports: Shared public clonotypes totalled 2,741 in persistent patients, compared with some 920 in new patients.

Germline CDR1 reads MNHNS; CDR2 reads SASEGT. Between the trimmed V and J ends, which lost 0 bases and 7 bases, there was a span of 6 bases. The CDR3 spans 13 residues. Through Arm-PCR of CDR3 regions and iRepertoire HTBI primers, TCR beta libraries were built. TCRdb reanalysed the multiplex PCR reads using MiXCR and keeps one entry per CDR3 protein. The sample gives about 420,000 distinct CDR3 sequences, about 15% of which show up once; 20% to 25% is in the top ten. Sample time point: newly diagnosed GD, antithyroid drugs for less than 3 months. Scientists built the TCR library using RNA that was extracted from PBMCs. These same data were also listed under a study on T cells in Graves' hyperthyroidism and ophthalmopathy. That report notes: First-round RT-PCR with HTBI primers amplified the TCR CDR3 region. Blood held most thyroid clonotypes expanded above 0.001 frequency.

The TCR sequence derives from a woman under 30 with Graves disease. The genes are TRBV6-1 and TRBJ2-2, with a tentative D call TRBD2 (6 bases). Sequenced material: peripheral blood mononuclear cells (PBMCs), taken at new diagnosis, from a patient treated with antithyroid drugs. As DNA, the CDR3 is TGTGCCAGCAGTGAAGCGCGGGGCGGGGAGCTGTTTTTT. Its protein is CASSEARGGELFF.